Below are 30 T cell receptor beta chains sequenced from a single sample in a study of blood T cell repertoires in COVID-19. Clones were sequenced by immunoSEQ multiplex PCR, and TCRdb holds only the in-frame ones, with some missing. This sample has 160,000 or so clones, with more than 85% found just once. The sample was PBMCs or T cells enriched from blood (not recorded which). The receptors were sampled from a human donor with acute COVID-19. The donor label of this sample is uncertain.

The chain uses TRBV5-1 and TRBJ1-1; perhaps TRBD1 as D (5 bases). Germline V CDR1 and CDR2: SGHRS, YFSETQ. V lost 4 bases, J lost 5 bases, and 15 bases lay in between. CDR3 length: 14 residues. DNA of the CDR3: TGCGCCAGCAGCGATGGGGGGTCGGGAACTGAAGCTTTCTTT. Translating it yields CASSDGGSGTEAFF. Based on the CDR3 plus reference TRBV5-1 and TRBJ1-1, the full variable domain is KAGVTQTPRYLIKTRGQQVTLSCSPISGHRSVSWYQQTPGQGLQFLFEYFSETQRNKGNFPGRFSGRQFSNSRSEMNVSTLELGDSALYLCASSDGGSGTEAFFGQGTRLTVV.

The V call is TRBV19, the J call TRBJ1-6; D gene ambiguous. Germline V lookup: CDR1 LNHDA, CDR2 SQIVND (reference sequence). V was pared by 4 bases and J by 7 bases, with 11 bases between. The CDR3 runs 14 residues. DNA for the CDR3: TGTGCCAGTAGTAACGAACAGACCAATTCACCCCTCCACTTT. Encoded protein: CASSNEQTNSPLHF.

The sample holds a few counts of this clone. This rearrangement joins TRBV6-1 to TRBJ1-2; D is possibly TRBD1 (6 bases). CDR1 and CDR2 from the germline V gene are MNHNS and SASEGT. The V end lost 2 bases, the J end lost 5 bases, and 9 bases lay between the germline ends. The CDR3 totals 13 residues. In DNA, the CDR3 is TGTGCCAGCAGTGAAAGGGGGGGTTATGGCTACACCTTC. Translated, it gives CASSERGGYGYTF.

V and J are TRBV4-2 and TRBJ1-2, with a weak D call TRBD1 (6 bases). The CDR3 sequence is 18 residues long. V dropped 1 base and J dropped 6 bases, with 24 bases sitting between them. The germline CDR1 and CDR2 sequences are LGHNA and YNFKEQ. The CDR3 DNA follows: TGTGCCAGCAGCCAAGCTATAGGGCCTTTGACAGAGGGGGATGGCTACACCTTC. Its protein product is CASSQAIGPLTEGDGYTF.

The chain links TRBV4-1 to TRBJ2-4; possibly TRBD1 for D (6 bases). Per germline, CDR1 MGHRA and CDR2 YSYEKL. The length of the CDR3 is 15 residues. The ends were cut back, 6 bases at V and 1 base at J, with 13 bases in the middle. CDR3: CASRKQGSAKNIQYF. In DNA form, the CDR3 reads TGCGCCAGCAGGAAGCAGGGGTCGGCCAAAAACATTCAGTACTTC.

This clone was seen only once. The chain uses TRBV7-9 and TRBJ1-2; 8 nucleotides match TRBD1. The V and J ends lost 5 bases and 7 bases, in that order; junction bases with no gene match: 15. Germline V gene sequence: CDR1 SEHNR, CDR2 FQNEAQ (reference sequence). This CDR3 has 16 amino acids. CDR3 sequence reads: CASSPQRTGRRSGYTF. CDR3 coding DNA: TGTGCCAGCAGCCCCCAACGGACAGGGAGAAGGTCTGGCTACACCTTC.

This chain uses TRBV21-1 with TRBJ1-5; the table's TRBD1 call for D was not verified on the DNA. TRBV21-1 is annotated as a pseudogene. There are 16 residues in the CDR3. CDR3 nucleotides: TGTGCCAGCAGCGAAGAGGCGGGACAGGGAGTTCAGCCCCAGCATTTT. It specifies CASSEEAGQGVQPQHF.

The gene calls are TRBV10-3 and TRBJ1-5; 8 bases match TRBD1. V lost 6 bases to trimming and J lost 1 base; unmatched junction nucleotides: 5. This CDR3 contains 15 residues. From germline, CDR1 is ENHRY and CDR2 SYGVKD. The CDR3 region has the DNA TGTGCCATCAGGCCCGGACAGGGAAGCAATCAGCCCCAGCATTTT. It encodes CAIRPGQGSNQPQHF.

The chain combines TRBV18 with TRBJ1-6, with a possible D match to TRBD1 (6 bases). V lost 3 bases and J 12 bases, leaving 21 bases between the germline ends. CDR3 length: 16 residues. Germline-derived CDR1 and CDR2 are KGHSH and LQKENI. CDR3 DNA: TGTGCCAGCTCACCCAAGGGGGGGGACGGCCTTTTACCCCTCCACTTT. Protein: CASSPKGGDGLLPLHF.

This clone was observed a single time. The chain links TRBV18 to TRBJ2-5; a weak D match, TRBD1 (5 bases). Germline V gene sequence: CDR1 KGHSH, CDR2 LQKENI. CDR3 size: 16 residues. V shed 0 bases and J shed 2 bases, with 13 bases lying between them. CDR3 nucleotides: TGTGCCAGCTCACCACCTGTCGCAGGGCCTCAAGAGACCCAGTACTTC. This gives the protein CASSPPVAGPQETQYF.

V is TRBV6-1 and J is TRBJ1-5, with TRBD1 matching over 7 bases. CDR1 is MNHNS and CDR2 is SASEGT in the germline V gene. The V gene end was trimmed by 4 bases and the J gene end by 7 bases; junction bases not matched to a gene: 13. The CDR3 is made up of 16 amino acids. For the CDR3, the DNA is TGTGCCAGCAGTGTTAGGACAGGTGGGCTTGGACAGCCCCAGCATTTT. This codes for CASSVRTGGLGQPQHF.

The chain combines TRBV20-1 with TRBJ1-5; D is perhaps TRBD1 (5 bases). In germline, CDR1 is DFQATT, CDR2 SNEGSKA (reference sequence). The CDR3 is 14 residues long. Trimming left V 3 bases short and J 0 bases short, with 9 bases between. In nucleotides, the CDR3 is TGCAGTGCTAGTCAGGGTAATAGCAATCAGCCCCAGCATTTT. Translated, it gives CSASQGNSNQPQHF.

The rearrangement uses TRBV30 and TRBJ1-4; D ambiguous. The V gene lost 3 bases and the J gene lost 5 bases, with 4 bases spanning the gap. The CDR3 spans 11 residues. Germline CDR1 reads GTSNPN; CDR2 reads SVGIG (reference sequence). Written as DNA, the CDR3 is TGTGCCTGGAGCTTAAATGAAAAACTGTTTTTT. Translating it yields CAWSLNEKLFF.

As concerns this clone: Other DNA sequences in the same sample also yield this CDR3. V gene TRBV30 combines with J gene TRBJ2-3; a possible D gene is TRBD2 (5 bases). The CDR3 has 12 residues. In germline, CDR1 is GTSNPN, CDR2 SVGIG (reference sequence). Trimming shortened V by 1 base and J by 5 bases, and 7 bases separated the two germline ends. CDR3 in amino acids: CAWSGTRDTQYF. In nucleotides, the CDR3 is TGTGCCTGGAGTGGAACTAGAGATACGCAGTATTTT.

This clone appeared a single time. The V call is TRBV25-1, the J call TRBJ2-6; D unclear. The CDR3 length is 15 residues. Trimming left V 3 bases short and J 0 bases short, with 6 bases between. The germline V gene has CDR1 MGHDK and CDR2 SYGVNS. CDR3: CASSDRVSGANVLTF. As DNA, the CDR3 is TGTGCCAGCAGTGATCGGGTCTCTGGGGCCAACGTCCTGACTTTC. The full variable domain, in which reference TRBV25-1 and TRBJ2-6 provide the parts outside the CDR3, is EADIYQTPRYLVIGTGKKITLECSQTMGHDKMYWYQQDPGMELHLIHYSYGVNSTEKGDLSSESTVSRIRTEHFPLTLESARPSHTSQYLCASSDRVSGANVLTFGAGSRLTVL.

This chain's CDR3 is CASSLAAGQEKTQYF. CDR3 sequence (DNA): TGTGCCAGCAGCTTGGCCGCAGGACAGGAAAAGACCCAGTACTTC. This chain connects TRBV5-5 to TRBJ2-5, with 7 nucleotides matching TRBD1. The junction had 8 bases not matched to a gene; V was cut back by 0 bases and J by 6 bases. Germline-derived CDR1 and CDR2 are SGHKS and YYEKEE (reference sequence). The CDR3 runs to 15 residues.

The chain has TRBV10-3 and TRBJ1-2; weak D call: TRBD1 (6 bases). CDR1 ENHRY and CDR2 SYGVKD come from the germline V gene. This CDR3 comprises 12 residues. The germline V and J ends were trimmed by 5 bases and 8 bases, with 12 bases remaining between them. CDR3: CAISKTGHGYTF. In DNA, the CDR3 is TGTGCCATCAGTAAAACAGGGCACGGCTACACCTTC.

This chain joins TRBV5-6 and TRBJ1-2, with TRBD1 matching 8 bases. The CDR3 length is 15 residues. Looked up from germline, CDR1 is SGHDT and CDR2 is YYEEEE. V gave up 1 base and J gave up 5 bases; unmatched junction bases: 7. The CDR3 sequence: CASSLYRGRVYGYTF. DNA for the CDR3: TGTGCCAGCAGCTTGTACAGGGGGAGAGTTTATGGCTACACCTTC. The variable domain in full, with the rest retrieved from reference TRBV5-6 and TRBJ1-2, is DAGVTQSPTHLIKTRGQQVTLRCSPKSGHDTVSWYQQALGQGPQFIFQYYEEEERQRGNFPDRFSGHQFPNYSSELNVNALLLGDSALYLCASSLYRGRVYGYTFGSGTRLTVV.

The chain uses TRBV2 and TRBJ1-1, with D maybe TRBD1 (5 bases). V gave up 7 bases and J gave up 5 bases, with 14 bases separating them. Germline CDR1 reads SNHLY; CDR2 reads FYNNEI. The CDR3 extends over 13 amino acids. Here the CDR3 reads CASTGEQETEAFF. CDR3 DNA: TGTGCCAGCACCGGAGAACAGGAGACTGAAGCTTTCTTT.

The rearrangement uses TRBV12-3 or TRBV12-4 and TRBJ1-2, with a tentative D call TRBD1 (6 bases). Between the trimmed V and J ends, which lost 6 bases and 5 bases, there was a span of 13 bases. The CDR3 has 13 amino acids. In DNA form, the CDR3 reads TGTGCCAGCAGCCTAGGGACATCTTATGGCTACACCTTC. Its protein is CASSLGTSYGYTF.

The chain couples TRBV5-4 to TRBJ1-2; D is perhaps TRBD1 (6 bases). The V gene's germline CDR1 is SGHNT and CDR2 YYREEE (reference sequence). The length of the CDR3 is 12 residues. V was pared by 1 base and J by 8 bases, with 9 bases between. The CDR3 bases are TGTGCCAGCAGCTTGCCTGGGGGCGGCTACACCTTC. It encodes CASSLPGGGYTF. Drawing the rest from reference TRBV5-4 and TRBJ1-2, the complete variable domain is ETGVTQSPTHLIKTRGQQVTLRCSSQSGHNTVSWYQQALGQGPQFIFQYYREEENGRGNFPPRFSGLQFPNYSSELNVNALELDDSALYLCASSLPGGGYTFGSGTRLTVV.

The gene calls are TRBV5-1 and TRBJ2-5; TRBD2 matches at 13 bases. Germline V gives CDR1 SGHRS, CDR2 YFSETQ. The CDR3 extends over 16 amino acids. J was trimmed by 4 bases and V by 2 bases; bases with no gene match: 5. The CDR3 nucleotides read TGCGCCAGCAGCTTTTACGGGACTAGCGGGGTAGAGACCCAGTACTTC. Translated: CASSFYGTSGVETQYF. Filled out from reference TRBV5-1 and TRBJ2-5, the complete variable domain reads KAGVTQTPRYLIKTRGQQVTLSCSPISGHRSVSWYQQTPGQGLQFLFEYFSETQRNKGNFPGRFSGRQFSNSRSEMNVSTLELGDSALYLCASSFYGTSGVETQYFGPGTRLLVL.

In DNA, the CDR3 is TGTGCCAGCAGCCTTAGTCGGACAGGGGGCATCGGGGACACTGAAGCTTTCTTT. Amino acids: CASSLSRTGGIGDTEAFF. This rearrangement joins TRBV7-2 to TRBJ1-1; 11 bases fit TRBD1. V trimming: 5 bases; J trimming: 3 bases; junction bases outside the gene matches: 14. Per the germline V gene, CDR1 is SGHTA and CDR2 is FQGNSA. CDR3 length: 18 amino acids.

V and J are TRBV7-3 and TRBJ2-2; TRBD1 agrees at 10 bases. Germline lookup yields CDR1 SGHTA and CDR2 FQGTGA. V shed 0 bases and J 3 bases; nucleotides not matched to a gene: 1. This CDR3 region has 16 residues. The CDR3 reads CASSLTGQGDTGELFF. CDR3 nucleotides: TGTGCCAGCAGCTTAACTGGACAGGGGGACACCGGGGAGCTGTTTTTT.

The V call is TRBV5-6, the J call TRBJ2-7, with 8 bases fitting TRBD1. The CDR3 totals 16 residues. J lost 5 bases, V lost 4 bases, and 14 bases had no gene match. Germline V CDR1 and CDR2: SGHDT, YYEEEE. The CDR3 loop reads CASSGEQGEFGHEQYF. As DNA, the CDR3 is TGTGCCAGCAGCGGGGAACAGGGGGAATTCGGCCACGAGCAGTACTTC.

The chain has TRBV11-2 and TRBJ1-4; TRBD1 is a possible D gene (5 bases). The germline V gene encodes CDR1 SGHAT and CDR2 FQNNGV. V was cut by 5 bases and J by 8 bases, with 21 bases left in between. The CDR3 is 16 residues long. The CDR3: CASSRLRAGLGEKLFF. As DNA, the CDR3 is TGTGCCAGCAGCCGCCTTCGGGCAGGGCTGGGGGAAAAACTGTTTTTT. The entire variable domain, with the rest obtained from reference TRBV11-2 and TRBJ1-4, is as follows: EAGVAQSPRYKIIEKRQSVAFWCNPISGHATLYWYQQILGQGPKLLIQFQNNGVVDDSQLPKDRFSAERLKGVDSTLKIQPAKLEDSAVYLCASSRLRAGLGEKLFFGSGTQLSVL.

In its sample, this clone was seen a few times. V is TRBV3-1 (or the pseudogene TRBV3-2) and J is TRBJ1-1, with 7 bases fitting TRBD1. Trimming removed 8 bases from V and 1 base from J; junction bases left unmatched: 7. This CDR3 region has 14 residues. Germline CDR1 reads LGHDT; CDR2 reads YNNKEL (reference sequence). The CDR3 DNA follows: TGTGCCAGCTGCCCCGGGACAGCGAACACTGAAGCTTTCTTT. It yields the protein CASCPGTANTEAFF.

The rearrangement joins TRBV18 to TRBJ2-1; 7 bases fit TRBD2. The length of the CDR3 is 14 residues. CDR1 is KGHSH and CDR2 is LQKENI in the germline V gene. V lost 0 bases, J lost 6 bases, and 2 bases stayed unmatched. The CDR3 region is CASSPPGGGNEQFF. CDR3 DNA sequence: TGTGCCAGCTCACCACCGGGCGGGGGCAATGAGCAGTTCTTC. The entire variable domain, with the rest obtained from reference TRBV18 and TRBJ2-1, is as follows: NAGVMQNPRHLVRRRGQEARLRCSPMKGHSHVYWYRQLPEEGLKFMVYLQKENIIDESGMPKERFSAEFPKEGPSILRIQQVVRGDSAAYFCASSPPGGGNEQFFGPGTRLTVL.

The chain recombines TRBV30 with TRBJ1-3, with no clear D. This CDR3 contains 14 residues. The V end was cut by 1 base, the J end by 2 bases, with 9 bases between. CDR1 and CDR2 (germline): GTSNPN, SVGIG (reference sequence). The CDR3 region is CAWSGRVPGNTIYF. The CDR3 nucleotides are TGTGCCTGGAGTGGAAGAGTCCCTGGAAACACCATATATTTT.

Only a few counts were recorded for this clone. This chain joins TRBV10-3 and TRBJ2-7; 9 bases fit TRBD1. V shed 2 bases, J shed 1 base, and the junction held 0 bases outside the gene matches. Per germline, CDR1 ENHRY and CDR2 SYGVKD. The CDR3 loop spans 14 amino acids. CDR3: CAISEGTGSYEQYF. The CDR3 nucleotides read TGTGCCATCAGTGAGGGGACAGGGTCCTACGAGCAGTACTTC.